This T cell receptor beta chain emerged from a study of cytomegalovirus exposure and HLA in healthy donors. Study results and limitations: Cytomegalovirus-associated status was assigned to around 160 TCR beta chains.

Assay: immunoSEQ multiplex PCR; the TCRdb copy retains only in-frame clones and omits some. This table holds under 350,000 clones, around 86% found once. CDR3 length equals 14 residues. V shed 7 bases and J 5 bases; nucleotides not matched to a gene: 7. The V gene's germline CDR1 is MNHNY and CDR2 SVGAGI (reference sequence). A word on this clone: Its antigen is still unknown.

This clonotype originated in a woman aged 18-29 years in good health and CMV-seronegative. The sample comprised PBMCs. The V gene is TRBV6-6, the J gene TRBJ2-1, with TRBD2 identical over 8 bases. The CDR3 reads CASTSAGGHNEQFF. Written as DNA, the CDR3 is TGTGCCAGCACCTCCGCGGGAGGTCACAATGAGCAGTTCTTC.